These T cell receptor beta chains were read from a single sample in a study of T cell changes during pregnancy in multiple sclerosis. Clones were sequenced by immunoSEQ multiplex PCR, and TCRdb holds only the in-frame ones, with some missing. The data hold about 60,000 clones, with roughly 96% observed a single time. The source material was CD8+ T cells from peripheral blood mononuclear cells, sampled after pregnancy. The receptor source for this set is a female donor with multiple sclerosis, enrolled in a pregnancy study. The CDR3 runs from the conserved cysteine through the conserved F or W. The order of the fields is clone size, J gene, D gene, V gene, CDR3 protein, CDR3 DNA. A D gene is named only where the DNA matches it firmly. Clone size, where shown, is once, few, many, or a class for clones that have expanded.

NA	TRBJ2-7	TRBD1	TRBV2	CASRVGTGGYEQYF	TGTGCCAGCAGGGTTGGGACAGGGGGCTACGAGCAGTACTTC
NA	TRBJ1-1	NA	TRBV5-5	CASKEEGYTEAFF	TGTGCCAGCAAGGAGGAGGGGTACACTGAAGCTTTCTTT
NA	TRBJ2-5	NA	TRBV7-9	CASSPRLRDQETQYF	TGTGCCAGCAGCCCCAGGCTCAGGGACCAAGAGACCCAGTACTTC
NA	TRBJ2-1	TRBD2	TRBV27	CASSSGLARYNEQFF	TGTGCCAGCAGTTCGGGACTAGCCCGTTACAATGAGCAGTTCTTC
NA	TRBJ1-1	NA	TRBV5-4	CASSPGGADTEAFF	TGTGCCAGCAGCCCCGGAGGGGCAGACACTGAAGCTTTCTTT
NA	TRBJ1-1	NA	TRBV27	CASSPSGGDTEAFF	TGTGCCAGCAGCCCCTCGGGAGGAGACACTGAAGCTTTCTTT
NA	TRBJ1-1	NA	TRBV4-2	CASSLPGGTEAFF	TGTGCCAGCAGCCTCCCCGGTGGCACTGAAGCTTTCTTT
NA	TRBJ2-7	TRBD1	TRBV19	CASSMKGQGPYEQYF	TGTGCCAGTAGTATGAAGGGACAGGGACCCTACGAGCAGTACTTC
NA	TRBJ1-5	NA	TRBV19	CASRYGGQPQHF	TGTGCCAGTCGATACGGCGGACAGCCCCAGCATTTT
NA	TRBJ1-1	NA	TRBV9	CASSFLASGTEAFF	TGTGCCAGCAGCTTTCTCGCTTCGGGCACTGAAGCTTTCTTT
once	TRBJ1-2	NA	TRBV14	CASSQFRLGRGDYGYTF	TGTGCCAGCAGCCAGTTCCGGTTGGGCAGGGGAGACTATGGCTACACCTTC
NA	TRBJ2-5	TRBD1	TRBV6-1	CASSVRQGNVQETQYF	TGTGCCAGCAGTGTTAGACAGGGAAACGTCCAAGAGACCCAGTACTTC
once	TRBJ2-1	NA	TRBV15	CATSRVYLLDEQFF	TGTGCCACCAGCAGAGTGTACCTTTTAGATGAGCAGTTCTTC
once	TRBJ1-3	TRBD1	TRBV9	CASSLTGGSGNTIYF	TGTGCCAGCAGCCTAACAGGGGGGTCTGGAAACACCATATATTTT
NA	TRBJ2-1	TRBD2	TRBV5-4	CASSTGLAGSNEQFF	TGTGCCAGCAGCACCGGACTAGCGGGATCCAATGAGCAGTTCTTC
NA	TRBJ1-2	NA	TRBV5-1	CASSLTQGVPKGDGYTF	TGCGCCAGCAGCTTGACACAGGGTGTGCCGAAGGGGGATGGCTACACCTTC
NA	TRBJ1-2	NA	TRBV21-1	CASSKVGDRAFYGYTF	TGTGCCAGCAGCAAAGTTGGGGACAGGGCCTTCTATGGCTACACCTTC
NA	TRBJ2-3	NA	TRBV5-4	CASSISTDTQYF	TGTGCCAGCAGCATAAGCACAGATACGCAGTATTTT
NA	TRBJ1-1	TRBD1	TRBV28	CASSLAGGTEAFF	TGTGCCAGCAGTTTAGCAGGGGGGACTGAAGCTTTCTTT
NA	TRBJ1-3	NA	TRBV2	CASSEGTYSGNTIYF	TGTGCCAGCAGTGAAGGGACTTACTCTGGAAACACCATATATTTT